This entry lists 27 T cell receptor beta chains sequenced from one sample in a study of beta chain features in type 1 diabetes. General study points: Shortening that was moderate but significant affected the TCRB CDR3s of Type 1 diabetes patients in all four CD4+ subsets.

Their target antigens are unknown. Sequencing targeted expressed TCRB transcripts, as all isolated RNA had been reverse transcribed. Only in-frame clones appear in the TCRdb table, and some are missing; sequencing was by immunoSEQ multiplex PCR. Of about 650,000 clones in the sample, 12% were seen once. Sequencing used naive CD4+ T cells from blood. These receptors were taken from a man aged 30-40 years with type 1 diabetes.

The CDR3 here is CASSSYRGQGSSYVYEQYF. CDR3 nucleotides: TGTGCCAGCAGTTCCTACCGGGGACAGGGGTCGTCTTATGTCTACGAGCAGTACTTC. This rearrangement joins TRBV27 to TRBJ2-7; the match to TRBD1 covers 10 bases. V lost 4 bases, J lost 3 bases, and 18 bases stayed unmatched. The CDR3 totals 19 residues. Germline-derived CDR1 and CDR2 are MNHEY and SMNVEV (reference sequence).

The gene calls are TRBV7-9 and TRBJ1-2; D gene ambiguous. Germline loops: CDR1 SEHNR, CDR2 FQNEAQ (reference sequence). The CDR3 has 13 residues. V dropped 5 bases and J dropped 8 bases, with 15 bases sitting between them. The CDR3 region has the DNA TGTGCCAGCAGCCCTGACCCACCCGGGGGCTACACCTTC. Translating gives CASSPDPPGGYTF.

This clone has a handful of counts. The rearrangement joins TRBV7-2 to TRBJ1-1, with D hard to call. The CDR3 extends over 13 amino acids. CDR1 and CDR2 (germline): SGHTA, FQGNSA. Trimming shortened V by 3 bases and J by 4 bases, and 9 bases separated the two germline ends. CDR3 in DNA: TGTGCCAGCAGCTTGACTGGGCTCACTGAAGCTTTCTTT. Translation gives CASSLTGLTEAFF.

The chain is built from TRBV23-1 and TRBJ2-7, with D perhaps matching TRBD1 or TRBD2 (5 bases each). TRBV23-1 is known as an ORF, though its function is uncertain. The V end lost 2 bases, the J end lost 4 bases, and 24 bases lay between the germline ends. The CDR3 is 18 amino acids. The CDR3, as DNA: TGCGCCAGCAGTCAACCTATACCCGGGACCGAAGGGGATTACGAGCAGTACTTC. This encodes CASSQPIPGTEGDYEQYF.

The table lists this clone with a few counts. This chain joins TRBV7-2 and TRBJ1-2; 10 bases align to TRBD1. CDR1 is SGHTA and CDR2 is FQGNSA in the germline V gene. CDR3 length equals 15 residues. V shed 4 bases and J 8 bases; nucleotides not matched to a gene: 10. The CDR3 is CASSSTPGQGNGYTF. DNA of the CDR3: TGTGCCAGCAGCTCAACCCCGGGACAGGGGAACGGCTACACCTTC.

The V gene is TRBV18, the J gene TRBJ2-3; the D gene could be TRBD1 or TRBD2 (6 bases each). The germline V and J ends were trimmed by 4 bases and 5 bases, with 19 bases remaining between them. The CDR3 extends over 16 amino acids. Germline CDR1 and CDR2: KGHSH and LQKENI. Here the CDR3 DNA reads TGTGCCAGCTCACGGATTCCGGGGGCGTCTGGAGATACGCAGTATTTT. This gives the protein CASSRIPGASGDTQYF.

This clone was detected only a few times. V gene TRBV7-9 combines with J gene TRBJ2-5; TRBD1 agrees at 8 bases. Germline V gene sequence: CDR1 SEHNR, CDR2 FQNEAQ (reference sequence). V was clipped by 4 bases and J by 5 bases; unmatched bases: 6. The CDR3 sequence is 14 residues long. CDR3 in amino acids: CASSSGQGVETQYF. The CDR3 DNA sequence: TGTGCCAGCAGCTCCGGACAGGGAGTTGAGACCCAGTACTTC.

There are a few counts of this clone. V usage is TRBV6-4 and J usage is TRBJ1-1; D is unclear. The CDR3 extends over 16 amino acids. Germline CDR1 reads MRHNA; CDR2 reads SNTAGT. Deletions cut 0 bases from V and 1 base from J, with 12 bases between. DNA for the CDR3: TGTGCCAGCAGTGACTCAGGTGGGGTGAGGAACACTGAAGCTTTCTTT. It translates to CASSDSGGVRNTEAFF.

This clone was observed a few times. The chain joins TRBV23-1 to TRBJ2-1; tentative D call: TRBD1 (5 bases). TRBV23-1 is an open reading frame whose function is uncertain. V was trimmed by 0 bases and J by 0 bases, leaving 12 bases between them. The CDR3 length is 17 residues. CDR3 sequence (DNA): TGCGCCAGCAGTCAATCGGGGCGGCCCCCCTCCTACAATGAGCAGTTCTTC. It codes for CASSQSGRPPSYNEQFF.

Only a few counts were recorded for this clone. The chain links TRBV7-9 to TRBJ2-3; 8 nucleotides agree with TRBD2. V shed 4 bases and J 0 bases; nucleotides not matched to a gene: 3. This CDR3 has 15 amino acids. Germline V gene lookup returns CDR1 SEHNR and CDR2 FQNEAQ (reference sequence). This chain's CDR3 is CASSYERGSTDTQYF. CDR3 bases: TGTGCCAGCAGCTACGAGCGGGGGAGCACAGATACGCAGTATTTT.

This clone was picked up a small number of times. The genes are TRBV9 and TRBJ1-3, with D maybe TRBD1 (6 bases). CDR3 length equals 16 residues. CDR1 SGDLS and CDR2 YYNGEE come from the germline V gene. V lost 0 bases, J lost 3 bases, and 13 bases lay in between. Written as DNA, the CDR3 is TGTGCCAGCAGCGTAGGGGACGGGACATATGGAAACACCATATATTTT. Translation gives CASSVGDGTYGNTIYF.

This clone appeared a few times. CDR3 region: CASSSDWRTDTQYF. DNA for the CDR3: TGTGCCAGCAGCTCGGACTGGCGCACAGATACGCAGTATTTT. The chain links TRBV7-8 to TRBJ2-3; tentative D call: TRBD2 (5 bases). The germline V gene has CDR1 SGHVS and CDR2 FQNEAQ. The V and J ends lost 4 bases and 1 base respectively, with 9 bases between them. The CDR3 is 14 residues long.

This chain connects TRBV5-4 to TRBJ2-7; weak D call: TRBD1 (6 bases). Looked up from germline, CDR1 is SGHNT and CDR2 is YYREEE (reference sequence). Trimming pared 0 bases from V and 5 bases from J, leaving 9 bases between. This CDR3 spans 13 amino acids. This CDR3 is CASSLDRVNEQYF. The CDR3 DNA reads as TGTGCCAGCAGCTTGGACAGGGTCAACGAGCAGTACTTC.

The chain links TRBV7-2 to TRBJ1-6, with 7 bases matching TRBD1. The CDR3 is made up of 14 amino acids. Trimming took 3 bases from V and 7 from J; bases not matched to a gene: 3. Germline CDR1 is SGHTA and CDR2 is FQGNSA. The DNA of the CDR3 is TGTGCCAGCAGCTTCCGGGACAGAAATTCACCCCTCCACTTT. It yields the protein CASSFRDRNSPLHF.

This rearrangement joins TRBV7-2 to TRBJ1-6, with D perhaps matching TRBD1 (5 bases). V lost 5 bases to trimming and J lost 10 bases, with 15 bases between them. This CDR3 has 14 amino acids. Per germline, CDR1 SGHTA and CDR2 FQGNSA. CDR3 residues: CASSIQGAESPLHF. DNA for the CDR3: TGTGCCAGCAGCATCCAAGGGGCCGAGTCACCCCTCCACTTT.

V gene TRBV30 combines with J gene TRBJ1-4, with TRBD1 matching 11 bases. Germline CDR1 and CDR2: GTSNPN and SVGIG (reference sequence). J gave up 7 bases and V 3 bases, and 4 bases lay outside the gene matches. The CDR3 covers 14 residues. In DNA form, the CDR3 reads TGTGCCTGGAGGGACAGGGGGCTGAGTGAAAAACTGTTTTTT. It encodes CAWRDRGLSEKLFF.

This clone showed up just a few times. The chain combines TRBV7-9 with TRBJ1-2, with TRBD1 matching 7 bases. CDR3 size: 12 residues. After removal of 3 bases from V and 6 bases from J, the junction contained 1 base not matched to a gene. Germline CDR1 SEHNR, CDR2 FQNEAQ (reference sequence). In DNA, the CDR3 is TGTGCCAGCAGCTTTGGGACAGATGGCTACACCTTC. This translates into CASSFGTDGYTF.

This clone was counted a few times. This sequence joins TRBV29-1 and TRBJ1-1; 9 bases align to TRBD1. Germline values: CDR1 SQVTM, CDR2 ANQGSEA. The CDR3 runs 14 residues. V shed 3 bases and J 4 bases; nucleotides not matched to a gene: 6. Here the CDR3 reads CSVERTGGFTEAFF. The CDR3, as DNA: TGCAGCGTTGAGCGAACAGGGGGCTTCACTGAAGCTTTCTTT. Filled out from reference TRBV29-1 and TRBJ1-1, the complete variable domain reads SAVISQKPSRDICQRGTSLTIQCQVDSQVTMMFWYRQQPGQSLTLIATANQGSEATYESGFVIDKFPISRPNLTFSTLTVSNMSPEDSSIYLCSVERTGGFTEAFFGQGTRLTVV.

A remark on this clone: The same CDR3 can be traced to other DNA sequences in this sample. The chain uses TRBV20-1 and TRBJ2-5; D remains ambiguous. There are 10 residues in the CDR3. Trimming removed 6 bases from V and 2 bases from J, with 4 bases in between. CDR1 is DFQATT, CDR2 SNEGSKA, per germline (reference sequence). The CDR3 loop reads CSAVQETQYF. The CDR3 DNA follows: TGCAGTGCAGTTCAAGAGACCCAGTACTTC.

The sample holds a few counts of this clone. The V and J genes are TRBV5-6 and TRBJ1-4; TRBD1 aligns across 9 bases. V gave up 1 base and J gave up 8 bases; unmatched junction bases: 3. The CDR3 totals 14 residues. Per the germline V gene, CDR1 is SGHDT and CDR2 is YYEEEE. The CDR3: CASSLWTGDEKLFF. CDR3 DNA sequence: TGTGCCAGCAGCTTGTGGACAGGGGACGAAAAACTGTTTTTT.

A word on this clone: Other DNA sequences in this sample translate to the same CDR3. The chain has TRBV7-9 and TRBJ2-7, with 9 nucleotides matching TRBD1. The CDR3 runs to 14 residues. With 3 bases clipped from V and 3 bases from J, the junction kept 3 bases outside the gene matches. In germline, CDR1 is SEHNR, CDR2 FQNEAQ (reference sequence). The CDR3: CASSFGQGSYEQYF. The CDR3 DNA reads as TGTGCCAGCAGCTTTGGACAGGGGAGCTACGAGCAGTACTTC.

CDR3 coding DNA: TGTGCCAGCAGCCCGTCACTAGCGGGGAGCACAGATACGCAGTATTTT. Translating it yields CASSPSLAGSTDTQYF. The chain has TRBV4-2 and TRBJ2-3; the match to TRBD2 covers 10 bases. CDR1 and CDR2 from the germline V gene are LGHNA and YNFKEQ. The CDR3 runs 16 residues. V was clipped by 4 bases and J by 0 bases; unmatched bases: 4.

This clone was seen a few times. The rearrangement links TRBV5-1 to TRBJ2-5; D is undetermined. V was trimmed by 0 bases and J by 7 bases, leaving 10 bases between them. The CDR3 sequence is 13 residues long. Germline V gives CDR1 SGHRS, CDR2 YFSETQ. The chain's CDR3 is CASSLDNLGTQYF. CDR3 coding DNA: TGCGCCAGCAGCTTGGACAATCTTGGGACCCAGTACTTC.

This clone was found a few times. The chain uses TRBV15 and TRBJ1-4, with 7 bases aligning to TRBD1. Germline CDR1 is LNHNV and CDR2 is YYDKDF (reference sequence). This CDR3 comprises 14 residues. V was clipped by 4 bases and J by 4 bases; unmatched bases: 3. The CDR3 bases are TGTGCCACCAGCAAGGGACAGAGTAATGAAAAACTGTTTTTT. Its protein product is CATSKGQSNEKLFF. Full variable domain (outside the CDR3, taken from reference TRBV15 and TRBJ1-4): DAMVIQNPRYQVTQFGKPVTLSCSQTLNHNVMYWYQQKSSQAPKLLFHYYDKDFNNEADTPDNFQSRRPNTSFCFLDIRSPGLGDTAMYLCATSKGQSNEKLFFGSGTQLSVL.

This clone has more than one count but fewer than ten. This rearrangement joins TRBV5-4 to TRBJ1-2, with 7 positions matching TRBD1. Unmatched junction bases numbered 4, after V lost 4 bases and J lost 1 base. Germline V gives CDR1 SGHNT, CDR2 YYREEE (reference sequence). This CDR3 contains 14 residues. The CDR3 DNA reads TGTGCCAGCAGCCGTTGGGACAGTAACTATGGCTACACCTTC. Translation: CASSRWDSNYGYTF.

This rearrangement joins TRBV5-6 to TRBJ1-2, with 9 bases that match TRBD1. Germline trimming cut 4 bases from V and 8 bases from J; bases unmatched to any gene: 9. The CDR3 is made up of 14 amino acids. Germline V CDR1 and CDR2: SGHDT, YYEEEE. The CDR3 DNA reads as TGTGCCAGCAGCGATACCGGGACAGGGAAGGGCTACACCTTC. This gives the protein CASSDTGTGKGYTF.

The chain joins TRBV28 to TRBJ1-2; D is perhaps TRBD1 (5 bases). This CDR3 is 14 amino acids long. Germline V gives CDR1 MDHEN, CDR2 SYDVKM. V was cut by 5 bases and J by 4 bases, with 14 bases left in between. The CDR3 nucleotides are TGTGCCAGCAGTCCCGGGACGGCGGGCTATGGCTACACCTTC. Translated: CASSPGTAGYGYTF.